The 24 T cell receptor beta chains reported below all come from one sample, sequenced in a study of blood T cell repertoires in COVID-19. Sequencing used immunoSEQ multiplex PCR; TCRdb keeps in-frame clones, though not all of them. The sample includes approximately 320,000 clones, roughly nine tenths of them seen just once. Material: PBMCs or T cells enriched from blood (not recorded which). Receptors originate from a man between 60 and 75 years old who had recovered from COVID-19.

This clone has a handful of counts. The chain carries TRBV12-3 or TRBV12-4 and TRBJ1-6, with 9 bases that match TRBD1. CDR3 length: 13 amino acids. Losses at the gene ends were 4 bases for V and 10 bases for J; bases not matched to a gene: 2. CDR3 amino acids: CASSSTGGSPLHF. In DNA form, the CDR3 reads TGTGCCAGCAGTTCGACAGGGGGATCACCCCTCCACTTT.

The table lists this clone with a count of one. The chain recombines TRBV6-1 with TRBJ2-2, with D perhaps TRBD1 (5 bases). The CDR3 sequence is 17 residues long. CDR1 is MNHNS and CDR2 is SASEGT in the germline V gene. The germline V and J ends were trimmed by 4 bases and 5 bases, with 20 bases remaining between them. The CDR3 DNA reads TGTGCCAGCAGTGGGTCATCCCAGGGAAAGTGGACCGGGGAGCTGTTTTTT. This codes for CASSGSSQGKWTGELFF.

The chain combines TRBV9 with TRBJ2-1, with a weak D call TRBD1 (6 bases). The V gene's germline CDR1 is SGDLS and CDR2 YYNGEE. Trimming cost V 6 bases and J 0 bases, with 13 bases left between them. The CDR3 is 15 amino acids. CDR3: CASTHREGSYNEQFF. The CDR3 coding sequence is TGTGCCAGCACCCACAGGGAAGGCTCCTACAATGAGCAGTTCTTC. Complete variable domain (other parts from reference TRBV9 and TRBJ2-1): DSGVTQTPKHLITATGQRVTLRCSPRSGDLSVYWYQQSLDQGLQFLIQYYNGEERAKGNILERFSAQQFPDLHSELNLSSLELGDSALYFCASTHREGSYNEQFFGPGTRLTVL.

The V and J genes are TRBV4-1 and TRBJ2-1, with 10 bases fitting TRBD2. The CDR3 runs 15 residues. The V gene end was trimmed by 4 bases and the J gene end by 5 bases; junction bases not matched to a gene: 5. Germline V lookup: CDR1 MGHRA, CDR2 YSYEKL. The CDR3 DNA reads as TGCGCCAGCAGCCCGGGACTAGCGCACCACAATGAGCAGTTCTTC. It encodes CASSPGLAHHNEQFF.

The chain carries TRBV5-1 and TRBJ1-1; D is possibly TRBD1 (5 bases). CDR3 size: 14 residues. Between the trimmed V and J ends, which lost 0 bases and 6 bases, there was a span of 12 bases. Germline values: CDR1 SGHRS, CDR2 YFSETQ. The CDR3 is CASSLGMGEAEAFF. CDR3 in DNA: TGCGCCAGCAGCTTGGGCATGGGGGAGGCTGAAGCTTTCTTT.

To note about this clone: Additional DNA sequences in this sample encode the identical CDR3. The CDR3 DNA reads TGTGCCAGCAGCACCGGACAGATGAACACTGAAGCTTTCTTT. Translating gives CASSTGQMNTEAFF. This rearrangement joins TRBV6-5 to TRBJ1-1, with D maybe TRBD1 (6 bases). Trimming took off 6 bases at V and 0 bases at J, with 11 bases between the two ends. The CDR3 sequence is 14 residues long. The germline V gene has CDR1 MNHEY and CDR2 SVGAGI.

DNA for the CDR3: TGTGCCAGCAGCAAGGCGCTGGAGGATGAGGCCCCGAACACCGGGGAGCTGTTTTTT. It specifies CASSKALEDEAPNTGELFF. This chain joins TRBV21-1 and TRBJ2-2; no check of the table's D call, TRBD2, against the DNA was made. TRBV21-1 is annotated as a pseudogene. This CDR3 spans 19 amino acids.

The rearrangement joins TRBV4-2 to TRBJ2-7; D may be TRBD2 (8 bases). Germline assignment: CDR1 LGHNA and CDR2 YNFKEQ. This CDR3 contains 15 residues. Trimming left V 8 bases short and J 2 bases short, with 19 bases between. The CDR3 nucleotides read TGTGCCAGCTCCCGGGCGGGGGGACAGACCTACGAGCAGTACTTC. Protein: CASSRAGGQTYEQYF.

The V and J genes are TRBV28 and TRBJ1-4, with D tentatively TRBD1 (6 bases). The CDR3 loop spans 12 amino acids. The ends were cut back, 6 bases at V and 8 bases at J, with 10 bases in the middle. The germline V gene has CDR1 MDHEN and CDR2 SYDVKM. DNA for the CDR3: TGTGCCAGCAGCAGGGGTGGCGAAAAACTGTTTTTT. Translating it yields CASSRGGEKLFF.

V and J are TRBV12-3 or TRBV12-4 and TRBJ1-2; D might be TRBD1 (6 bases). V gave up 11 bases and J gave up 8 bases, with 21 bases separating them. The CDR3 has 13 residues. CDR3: CALGAGAIRGYTF. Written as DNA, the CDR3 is TGTGCCCTGGGGGCAGGGGCTATTCGCGGCTACACCTTC.

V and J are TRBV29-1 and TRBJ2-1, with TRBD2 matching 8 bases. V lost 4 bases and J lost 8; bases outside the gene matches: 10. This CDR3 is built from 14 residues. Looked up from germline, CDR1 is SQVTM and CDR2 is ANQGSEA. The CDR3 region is CSVGLLAAGYEQFF. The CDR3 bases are TGCAGCGTTGGTCTACTAGCGGCCGGGTATGAGCAGTTCTTC.

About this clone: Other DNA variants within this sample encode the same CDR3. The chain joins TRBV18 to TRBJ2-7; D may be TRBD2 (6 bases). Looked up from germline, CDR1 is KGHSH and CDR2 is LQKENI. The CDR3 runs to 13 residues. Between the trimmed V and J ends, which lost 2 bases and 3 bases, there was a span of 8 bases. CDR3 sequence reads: CASSPGTGYEQYF. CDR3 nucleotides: TGTGCCAGCTCACCAGGGACTGGCTACGAGCAGTACTTC.

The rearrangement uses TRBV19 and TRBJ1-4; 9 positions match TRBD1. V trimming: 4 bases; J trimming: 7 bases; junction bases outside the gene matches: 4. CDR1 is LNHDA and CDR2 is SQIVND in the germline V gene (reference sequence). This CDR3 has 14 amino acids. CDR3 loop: CASSKGQGGEKLFF. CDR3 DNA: TGTGCCAGTAGTAAGGGACAGGGCGGTGAAAAACTGTTTTTT.

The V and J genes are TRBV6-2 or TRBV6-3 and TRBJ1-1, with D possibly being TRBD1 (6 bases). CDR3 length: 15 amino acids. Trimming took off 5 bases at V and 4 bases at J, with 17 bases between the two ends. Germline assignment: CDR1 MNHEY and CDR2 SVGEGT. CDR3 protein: CASSRGLTGPTEAFF. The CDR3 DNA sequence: TGTGCCAGCAGTCGTGGTCTAACAGGGCCCACTGAAGCTTTCTTT.

The DNA for the CDR3 is TGTGCCAGCAGCGTTGACAGGGTAACTAATGAAAAACTGTTTTTT. It encodes CASSVDRVTNEKLFF. V gene TRBV21-1 combines with J gene TRBJ1-4; whether TRBD1, the table's D call, matches the DNA was not checked. TRBV21-1 is a documented pseudogene. The length of the CDR3 is 15 residues.

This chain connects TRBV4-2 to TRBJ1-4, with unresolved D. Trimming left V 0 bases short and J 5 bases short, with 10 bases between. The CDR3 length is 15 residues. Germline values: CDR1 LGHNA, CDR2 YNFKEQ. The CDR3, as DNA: TGTGCCAGCAGCCAAGATTGGGCGAGAAATGAAAAACTGTTTTTT. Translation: CASSQDWARNEKLFF.

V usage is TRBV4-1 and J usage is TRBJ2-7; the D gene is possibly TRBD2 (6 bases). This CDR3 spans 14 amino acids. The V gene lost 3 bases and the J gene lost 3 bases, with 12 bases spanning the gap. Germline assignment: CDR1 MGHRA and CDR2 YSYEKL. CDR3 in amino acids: CASSHTSNGYEQYF. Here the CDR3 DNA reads TGCGCCAGCAGCCACACTAGCAATGGCTACGAGCAGTACTTC.

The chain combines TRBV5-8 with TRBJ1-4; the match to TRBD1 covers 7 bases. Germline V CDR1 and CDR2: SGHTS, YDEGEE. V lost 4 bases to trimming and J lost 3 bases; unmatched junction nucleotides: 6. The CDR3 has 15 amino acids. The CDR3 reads CASSLRTGANEKLFF. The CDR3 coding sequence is TGTGCCAGCAGCCTAAGGACAGGCGCTAATGAAAAACTGTTTTTT. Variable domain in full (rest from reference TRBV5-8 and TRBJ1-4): EAGVTQSPTHLIKTRGQQATLRCSPISGHTSVYWYQQALGLGLQFLLWYDEGEERNRGNFPPRFSGRQFPNYSSELNVNALELEDSALYLCASSLRTGANEKLFFGSGTQLSVL.

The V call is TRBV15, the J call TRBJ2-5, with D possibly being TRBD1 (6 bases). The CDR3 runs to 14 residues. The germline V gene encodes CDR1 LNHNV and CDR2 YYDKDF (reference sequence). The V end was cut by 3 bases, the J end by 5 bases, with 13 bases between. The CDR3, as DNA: TGTGCCACCAGCAGGGGGGCGGCCTGGGAGACCCAGTACTTC. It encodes CATSRGAAWETQYF.

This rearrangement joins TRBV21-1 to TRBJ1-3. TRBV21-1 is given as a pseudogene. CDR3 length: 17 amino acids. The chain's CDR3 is CASSSSGREGSGNTIYF. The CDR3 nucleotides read TGTGCCAGCAGCTCATCAGGACGGGAGGGCTCTGGAAACACCATATATTTT.

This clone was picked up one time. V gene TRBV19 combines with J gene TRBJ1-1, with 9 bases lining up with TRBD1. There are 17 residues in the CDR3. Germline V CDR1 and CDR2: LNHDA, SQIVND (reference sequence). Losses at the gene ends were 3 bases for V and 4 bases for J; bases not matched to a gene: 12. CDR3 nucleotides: TGTGCCAGTAGTATTCTTCCCGGACAGGGGATTAGCACTGAAGCTTTCTTT. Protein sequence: CASSILPGQGISTEAFF.

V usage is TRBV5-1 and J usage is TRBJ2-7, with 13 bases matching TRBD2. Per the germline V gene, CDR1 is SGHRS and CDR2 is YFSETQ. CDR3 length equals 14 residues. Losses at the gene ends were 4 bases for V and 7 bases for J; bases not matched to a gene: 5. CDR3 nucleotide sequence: TGCGCCAGCAGCCGGACTAGCGGGAGCCCAGAGCAGTACTTC. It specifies CASSRTSGSPEQYF.

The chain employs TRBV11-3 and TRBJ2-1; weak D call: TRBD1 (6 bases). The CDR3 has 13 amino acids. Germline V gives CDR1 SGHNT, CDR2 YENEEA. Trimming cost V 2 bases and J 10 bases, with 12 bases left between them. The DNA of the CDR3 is TGTGCCAGCAGCTTAATTGCCGGGACAGAGCAGTTCTTC. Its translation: CASSLIAGTEQFF. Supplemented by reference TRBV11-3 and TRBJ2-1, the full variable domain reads EAGVVQSPRYKIIEKKQPVAFWCNPISGHNTLYWYLQNLGQGPELLIRYENEEAVDDSQLPKDRFSAERLKGVDSTLKIQPAELGDSAVYLCASSLIAGTEQFFGPGTRLTVL.

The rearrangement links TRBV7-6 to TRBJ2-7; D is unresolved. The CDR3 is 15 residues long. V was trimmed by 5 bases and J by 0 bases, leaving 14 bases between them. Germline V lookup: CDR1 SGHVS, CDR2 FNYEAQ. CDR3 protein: CASSLSPQLSYEQYF. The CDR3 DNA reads TGTGCCAGCAGCCTATCCCCCCAACTCTCCTACGAGCAGTACTTC.